This T cell receptor beta chain is drawn from a study of early T cells in non-severe SARS-CoV-2 infection. Study details: With bulk RNA from unsorted whole blood as input, sequencing yielded unpaired chains.

Germline V gene sequence: CDR1 ENHRY, CDR2 SYGVKD. Trimming cost V 8 bases and J 3 bases; bases outside gene matches: 10. The CDR3 is 14 amino acids. Individual cDNA molecules received unique molecular identifiers during library preparation. One entry per CDR3 protein, called by TCRdb with MiXCR from the 5' RACE reads. In the table there are roughly 32,000 distinct CDR3 sequences, roughly 3.9% of which are singletons. This clonotype has at least ten counts. This receptor was taken from an adult who was a healthcare worker with PCR-confirmed SARS-CoV-2 infection or an uninfected control (not recorded which). The sequencing sample was made of whole blood. V gene TRBV10-3 combines with J gene TRBJ2-7; 7 bases map to TRBD1. This chain's CDR3 is CAISRTGQDYEQYF. For the CDR3, the DNA is TGTGCCATCTCACGGACAGGTCAAGACTACGAGCAGTACTTC.